This T cell receptor beta chain is drawn from a study of T cells after yellow fever vaccination (dated by TCRdb to between 2018 and 2021). Study-level background: Libraries from fractions with low cell numbers were prepared with the SMART-Seq v4 Ultra Low Input RNA kit. Bulk TCR alpha and beta repertoires were sequenced longitudinally to track T-cell clones before and after primary and booster YFV17D yellow fever vaccination. Two healthy male donors made up the cohort, one aged 18 to 30 years and the other aged 30 to 40 years. Bulk PBMC replicates and cell subsets were isolated from blood drawn at multiple timepoints before and after both primary and secondary immunization.

This clonotype was picked up many times. The target of this receptor is not known. Per-nucleotide qualities are absent, and no much larger clonotype sits a single base away. The germline ends are 28 bases apart after V is trimmed by 8 bases and J by 8 bases. CDR1 and CDR2 were assigned from the germline V gene (reference sequence) as SEHNR and FQNEAQ. The CDR3, from cysteine to phenylalanine, totals 17 residues. Only the CDR3 DNA is retained, 51 bases long and in frame from the first base. TCR cDNA was synthesized by 5'RACE template switching, through which a universal primer site and unique molecular identifiers were introduced. cDNA synthesis was primed from both the TCR alpha and TCR beta constant segments. Libraries were amplified in two PCR steps, with sample barcodes and sequencing adapters added in the second step. Sequencing of libraries was done on Illumina HiSeq 2500 (2x100 bp) or NovaSeq (2x150 bp). The original pipeline was this. MIGEC was used to demultiplex reads and collapse the reads into UMI consensus sequences, and MiXCR was used for V(D)J alignment. Clonotypes responding to the vaccine were identified with edgeR on replicate PBMC samples, with the criteria of FDR below 0.01 and a log2 fold change above 5 up to day 15. Each bulk clonotype was labeled CD4 or CD8 based on which sequenced repertoire, CD4 or CD8, contained the clonotype at higher abundance. The raw public reads went through TCRdb reprocessing: fastp at Q25, MiXCR clone calling, in-frame beta chains kept. CDR3 protein duplicates are merged, each entry listing the most common genes and DNA. Here the V and J calls rest on TCRdb's processing, not on the authors' analysis. A total of 110,000 or so distinct CDR3 sequences appear in this sample, roughly 7.9% of them only once. Together, the top ten hold approximately 3% of the sample.

The treatment or condition label on this specimen signifies: live attenuated yellow fever vaccine strain. PBMCs were isolated from peripheral blood using a standard Ficoll-Paque protocol. CD4 and CD8 T-cell fractions were isolated with Dynabeads CD4 and CD8 positive selection kits. RNA was extracted with TriZol from bulk PBMCs, CD4 and CD8 fractions, and dextramer-positive and dextramer-negative fractions. Broader findings and caveats from the paper: Compared with the primary T-cell response, the secondary T-cell response was weaker but faster, peaking on day 5 rather than day 15. A small share of clonotypes was detected in both CD4 and CD8 compartments, with the overlap likely arising from convergent recombination. The study included only a couple of donors, which limits how far the findings can be generalized. After the booster, most of the clones that had expanded following primary vaccination were detected again (roughly 96% of CD4 and roughly nine tenths of CD8), which suggests that memory was broadly maintained. Computational filtering was needed because FACS-sorted repertoires could contain abundant contaminating clonotypes from the bulk population.

The V gene is TRBV7-9 and the J gene is TRBJ2-1; the D call is tentative, TRBD1 or TRBD2, as each matches 5 bases. This clonotype was sampled from a young man who received the YFV17D yellow fever vaccine. The sample consisted of CD4+ T cells sorted from PBMCs, taken more than 40 days after the first yellow fever vaccination. The base sequence is TGTGCCAGCGGAACCCATCTGGGACGGCAACTTAGAGATGAGCAGTTCTTC. It codes for CASGTHLGRQLRDEQFF.